The 13 T cell receptor beta chains in this list originate from one sample, sequenced in a study of beta chain features in type 1 diabetes. Sequenced material consisted of expressed TCRB transcripts (all of the isolated RNA was reverse transcribed). Assay: immunoSEQ multiplex PCR; the TCRdb copy retains only in-frame clones and omits some. The sample contains 20,000 to 30,000 clones, 40% to 60% of which appear only once. Findings and limits, study-wide: In all four CD4+ subsets, TCRB CDR3 length was significantly, moderately reduced in type 1 diabetes.

No antigens are known for them. Sequencing was performed on stem cell memory CD4+ T cells from blood. These receptors were taken from a man under 40 with type 1 diabetes.

The chain links TRBV19 to TRBJ2-5; TRBD2 matches at 16 bases. The V and J ends lost 8 bases and 4 bases, in that order; junction bases with no gene match: 1. Germline V gene data show CDR1 as LNHDA and CDR2 as SQIVND (reference sequence). This CDR3 has 14 residues. CDR3 loop: CASGTSGGVETQYF. The CDR3 DNA is TGTGCCAGTGGGACTAGCGGGGGGGTAGAGACCCAGTACTTC.

This chain uses TRBV5-1 with TRBJ2-1, with a weak D call TRBD1 (8 bases). The CDR3 extends over 15 amino acids. The V gene lost 4 bases and the J gene lost 4 bases, with 15 bases spanning the gap. The germline V gene encodes CDR1 SGHRS and CDR2 YFSETQ. CDR3 DNA: TGCGCCAGCAGCAGCGGGACAGGCCAATACAATGAGCAGTTCTTC. Protein: CASSSGTGQYNEQFF.

The V call is TRBV6-6, the J call TRBJ1-2; 9 nucleotides match TRBD1. This CDR3 spans 13 amino acids. The junction had 6 bases not matched to a gene; V was cut back by 5 bases and J by 8 bases. From germline, CDR1 is MNHNY and CDR2 SVGAGI (reference sequence). In DNA form, the CDR3 reads TGTGCCAGCAGTGTACAGGGGGCGCGGGGCTACACCTTC. It is translated as CASSVQGARGYTF.

The gene calls are TRBV25-1 and TRBJ1-3, with TRBD1 matching over 8 bases. With V trimmed by 0 bases and J by 3 bases, 4 bases remained unmatched. This CDR3 spans 16 amino acids. Germline lookup yields CDR1 MGHDK and CDR2 SYGVNS. The CDR3 DNA sequence: TGTGCCAGCAGTGAATATGCAGGGGGCAGTGGAAACACCATATATTTT. Protein product: CASSEYAGGSGNTIYF. The variable domain in full, with the rest retrieved from reference TRBV25-1 and TRBJ1-3, is EADIYQTPRYLVIGTGKKITLECSQTMGHDKMYWYQQDPGMELHLIHYSYGVNSTEKGDLSSESTVSRIRTEHFPLTLESARPSHTSQYLCASSEYAGGSGNTIYFGEGSWLTVV.

This clone was picked up a small number of times. V is TRBV29-1 and J is TRBJ2-3, with 11 bases lining up with TRBD1. This CDR3 spans 14 amino acids. Germline V lookup: CDR1 SQVTM, CDR2 ANQGSEA. V was pared by 7 bases and J by 6 bases, with 9 bases of the junction left unmatched. In nucleotides, the CDR3 is TGCAGCGGGACCGGGACAGGGGGAGTTGATACGCAGTATTTT. Protein product: CSGTGTGGVDTQYF.

This clone was seen only a few times. The V and J genes are TRBV21-1 and TRBJ2-7; the D call of TRBD2 is as the table states it, not checked on the DNA. TRBV21-1 is noted as a pseudogene. This CDR3 spans 14 amino acids. CDR3 sequence reads: CASSKEASLYEQYF. The CDR3 coding sequence is TGTGCCAGCAGCAAAGAGGCTAGCCTCTACGAGCAGTACTTC.

The chain recombines TRBV5-1 with TRBJ2-1; possibly TRBD2 for D (6 bases). The CDR3 extends over 16 amino acids. The V and J ends lost 0 bases and 2 bases respectively, with 12 bases between them. Germline loops: CDR1 SGHRS, CDR2 YFSETQ. The CDR3 nucleotides are TGCGCCAGCAGCTTGGCCGCACTAGCAGCCTACAATGAGCAGTTCTTC. Its translation: CASSLAALAAYNEQFF.

V gene TRBV7-9 combines with J gene TRBJ2-7; no firm D call. The CDR3 length is 15 residues. Germline loops: CDR1 SEHNR, CDR2 FQNEAQ (reference sequence). V lost 4 bases, J lost 0 bases, and 13 bases lay in between. The CDR3 spells CASSSVAGSSYEQYF. As DNA, the CDR3 is TGTGCCAGCAGCTCAGTGGCTGGCAGCTCCTACGAGCAGTACTTC.

A few counts support this clone. This chain joins TRBV9 and TRBJ2-3, with 7 bases that match TRBD2. The ends lost 0 bases at V and 1 base at J; junction bases unmatched: 8. The CDR3 length is 17 residues. Germline CDR1 is SGDLS and CDR2 is YYNGEE. CDR3 sequence: CASSVAPSGEGTDTQYF. CDR3 in DNA: TGTGCCAGCAGCGTAGCACCAAGCGGGGAGGGCACAGATACGCAGTATTTT.

The chain recombines TRBV11-3 with TRBJ2-2, with 10 bases matching TRBD1. The CDR3 loop spans 17 amino acids. CDR1 SGHNT and CDR2 YENEEA come from the germline V gene. With 1 base clipped from V and 4 bases from J, the junction kept 6 bases outside the gene matches. As DNA, the CDR3 is TGTGCCAGCAGCTTAGGGGACAGGGGCCGGGTCACCGGGGAGCTGTTTTTT. Amino acid sequence: CASSLGDRGRVTGELFF.

The chain recombines TRBV19 with TRBJ1-2; possibly TRBD1 for D (6 bases). The V end was cut by 5 bases, the J end by 10 bases, with 20 bases between. Germline values: CDR1 LNHDA, CDR2 SQIVND (reference sequence). The CDR3 length is 14 residues. The CDR3 DNA reads as TGTGCCAGTAGTGAAGGGACATCGGTGGACGACTACACCTTC. Protein product: CASSEGTSVDDYTF.

This clone was found a few times. V usage is TRBV18 and J usage is TRBJ2-3; possible D gene TRBD2, 6 bases. The V gene lost 8 bases and the J gene lost 4 bases, with 13 bases spanning the gap. This CDR3 comprises 13 residues. The germline gives CDR1 KGHSH, CDR2 LQKENI. The chain's CDR3 is CASRTGGADTQYF. CDR3 nucleotide sequence: TGTGCCAGCCGAACCGGGGGAGCAGATACGCAGTATTTT.

The V and J genes are TRBV5-6 and TRBJ2-1, with unresolved D. The CDR3 contains 14 residues. In germline, CDR1 is SGHDT, CDR2 YYEEEE. The V and J ends lost 4 bases and 0 bases respectively, with 8 bases between them. The CDR3 spells CASSPYSSYNEQFF. Written as DNA, the CDR3 is TGTGCCAGCAGCCCTTATAGCTCCTACAATGAGCAGTTCTTC.